The T cell receptor beta chain described here comes from a study of shared clonotypes between healthy human individuals. This clone was detected only once. The germline V gene has CDR1 SGHTA and CDR2 FQGNSA. The CDR3 totals 17 residues. The V and J ends lost 5 bases and 4 bases, in that order; junction bases with no gene match: 14. Method: immunoSEQ multiplex PCR; TCRdb's copy keeps in-frame clones and lacks some. Altogether millions of clones are present, 90% to 95% being singletons, with the ten largest covering more than 0.1%. The sequence came from a young man in good health. The genes are TRBV7-2 and TRBJ2-5; 9 nucleotides match TRBD1. The sample comprised naive CD4+ T cells sorted from blood. Subset in this sample: CD45RA+ positively selected. This chain's CDR3 is CASSKGMDRGVRETQYF. The CDR3 DNA reads TGTGCCAGCAGCAAGGGAATGGACAGGGGCGTAAGAGAGACCCAGTACTTC.